The sequence of this T cell receptor (beta chain) was determined in a study of blood T cell repertoires in COVID-19. Study in general: COVID-19 samples from acute and convalescent phases originated in the United States, Italy and Spain.

Sequencing was performed with immunoSEQ multiplex PCR; in TCRdb, only in-frame clones are kept and a portion is missing. This sample has roughly 250,000 clones, with 84% found just once. Sequenced material: peripheral blood. This sequence was found in a human donor in a cohort sampled during active COVID-19.

The CDR3, as DNA: TGTGCCAGCTCCCGGGGACAGGGCCAGAACACTGAAGCTTTCTTT. Its protein product is CASSRGQGQNTEAFF. The chain carries TRBV18 and TRBJ1-1; TRBD1 matches 9 bases. From germline, CDR1 is KGHSH and CDR2 LQKENI. The V segment lost 6 bases and the J segment 1 base; nucleotides outside the gene matches: 6. The CDR3 covers 15 residues.